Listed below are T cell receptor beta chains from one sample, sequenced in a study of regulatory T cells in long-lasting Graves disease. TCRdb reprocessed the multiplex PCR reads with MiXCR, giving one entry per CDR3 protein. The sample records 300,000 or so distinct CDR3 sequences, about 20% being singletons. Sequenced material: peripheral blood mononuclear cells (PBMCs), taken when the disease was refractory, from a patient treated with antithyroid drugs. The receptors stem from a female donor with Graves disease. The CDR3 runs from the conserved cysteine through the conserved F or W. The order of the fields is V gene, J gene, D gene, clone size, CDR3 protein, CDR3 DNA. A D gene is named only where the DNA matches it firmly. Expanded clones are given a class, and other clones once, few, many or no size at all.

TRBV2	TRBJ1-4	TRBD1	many	CASSEGTRGLGEKLFF	TGTGCCAGCAGTGAAGGGACAAGGGGGCTCGGTGAAAAACTGTTTTTT
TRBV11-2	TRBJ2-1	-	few	CASSQMKGVTYNEQFF	TGTGCCAGCAGCCAAATGAAGGGGGTAACCTACAATGAGCAGTTCTTC
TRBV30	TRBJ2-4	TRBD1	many	CAGAGQGASKNIQYF	TGTGCCGGGGCCGGACAGGGGGCATCCAAAAACATTCAGTACTTC
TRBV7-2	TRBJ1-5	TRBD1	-	CASNLGTGRNQPQHF	TGTGCCAGCAACTTGGGGACAGGACGCAATCAGCCCCAGCATTTT
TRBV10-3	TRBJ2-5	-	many	CAISTSGETQYF	TGTGCCATCAGCACGAGCGGCGAGACCCAGTACTTC
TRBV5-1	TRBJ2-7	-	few	CASSFSKGEQYF	TGCGCCAGCAGCTTTAGCAAGGGCGAGCAGTACTTC
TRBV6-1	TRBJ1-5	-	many	CASSDQGWLQPQHF	TGTGCCAGCAGTGACCAGGGGTGGCTACAGCCCCAGCATTTT
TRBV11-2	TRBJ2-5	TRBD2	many	CASSPFRGGAPGGETQYF	TGTGCCAGCAGCCCTTTTCGCGGGGGGGCCCCCGGGGGCGAGACCCAGTACTTC
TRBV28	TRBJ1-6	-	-	CASSFITGLSSYNSPLHF	TGTGCCAGCAGTTTTATAACAGGGCTTAGCTCCTATAATTCACCCCTCCACTTT
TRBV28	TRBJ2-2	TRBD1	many	CASNRGQPGTGELFF	TGTGCCAGCAACAGGGGACAGCCGGGCACCGGGGAGCTGTTTTTT
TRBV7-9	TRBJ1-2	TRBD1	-	CASRRDRGRYTF	TGTGCCAGCAGGCGGGACAGGGGTCGCTACACCTTC
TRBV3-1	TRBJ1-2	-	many	CASSQDRGDTPYGYTF	TGTGCCAGCAGCCAAGACCGGGGGGACACTCCCTATGGCTACACCTTC
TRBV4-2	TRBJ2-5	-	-	CASSTTQQETQYF	TGTGCCAGCAGCACGACTCAGCAAGAGACCCAGTACTTC
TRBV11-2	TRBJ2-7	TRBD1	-	CASSPDRGRYEQYF	TGTGCCAGCAGCCCGGACAGGGGACGCTACGAGCAGTACTTC
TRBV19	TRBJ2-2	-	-	CASSIGQYRTGELFF	TGTGCCAGTAGTATAGGCCAATACCGCACCGGGGAGCTGTTTTTT
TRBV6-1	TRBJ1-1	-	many	CASASPGRNTEAFF	TGTGCCAGCGCCTCCCCCGGGCGGAACACTGAAGCTTTCTTT
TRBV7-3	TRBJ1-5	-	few	CASSSLNRDSNQPQHF	TGTGCCAGCAGCTCTCTTAACAGGGATAGCAATCAGCCCCAGCATTTT
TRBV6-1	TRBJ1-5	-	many	CASSRWGRQPQHF	TGTGCCAGCAGTAGATGGGGGCGACAGCCCCAGCATTTT
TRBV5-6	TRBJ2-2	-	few	CASSLVGADTGELFF	TGTGCCAGCAGCTTGGTAGGGGCGGACACCGGGGAGCTGTTTTTT
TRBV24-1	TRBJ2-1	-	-	CATSVSRNEQFF	TGTGCCACCAGTGTGAGCCGCAATGAGCAGTTCTTC
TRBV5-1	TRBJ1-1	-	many	CASSLATSGTEAFF	TGCGCCAGCAGCTTGGCCACCTCCGGAACTGAAGCTTTCTTT
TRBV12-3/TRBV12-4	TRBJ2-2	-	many	CASSLGRRAYTGELFF	TGTGCCAGCAGTTTAGGTCGTCGGGCGTACACCGGGGAGCTGTTTTTT
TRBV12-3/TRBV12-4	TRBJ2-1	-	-	CASSRPGSEQFF	TGTGCCAGCAGTCGACCTGGGAGTGAGCAGTTCTTC
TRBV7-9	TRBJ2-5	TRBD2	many	CASRQEGLAVETQYF	TGTGCCAGCAGACAAGAGGGACTAGCGGTAGAGACCCAGTACTTC
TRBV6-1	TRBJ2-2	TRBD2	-	CASSGTSGRNTGELFF	TGTGCCAGCAGTGGGACTAGCGGGAGGAACACCGGGGAGCTGTTTTTT
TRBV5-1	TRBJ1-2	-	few	CASSLDYLVGYYGYTF	TGTGCCAGCAGCTTAGACTATCTCGTGGGGTACTACGGCTACACCTTC
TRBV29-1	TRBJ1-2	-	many	CSATGRGNYGYTF	TGCAGCGCCACGGGGAGGGGAAACTATGGCTACACCTTC
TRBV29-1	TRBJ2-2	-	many	CSVGNRNTGELFF	TGCAGCGTTGGTAACAGGAACACCGGGGAGCTGTTTTTT
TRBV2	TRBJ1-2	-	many	CASKGVQLYGYTF	TGTGCCAGCAAAGGAGTCCAGTTATATGGCTACACCTTC
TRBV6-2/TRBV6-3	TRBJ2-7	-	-	CASSTGRDSPYEQYF	TGTGCCAGCAGTACCGGGAGGGACAGTCCCTACGAGCAGTACTTC